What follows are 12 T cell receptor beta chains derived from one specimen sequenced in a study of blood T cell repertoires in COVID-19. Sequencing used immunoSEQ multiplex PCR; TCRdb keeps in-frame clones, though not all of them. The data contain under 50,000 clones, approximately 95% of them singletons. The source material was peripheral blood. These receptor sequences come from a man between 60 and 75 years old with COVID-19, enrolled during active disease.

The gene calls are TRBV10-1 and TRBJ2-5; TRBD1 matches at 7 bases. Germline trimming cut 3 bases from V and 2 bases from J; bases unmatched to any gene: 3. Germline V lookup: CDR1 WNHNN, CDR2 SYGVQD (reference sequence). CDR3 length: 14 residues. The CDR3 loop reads CASSESRGQETQYF. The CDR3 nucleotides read TGCGCCAGCAGTGAATCCAGGGGGCAAGAGACCCAGTACTTC.

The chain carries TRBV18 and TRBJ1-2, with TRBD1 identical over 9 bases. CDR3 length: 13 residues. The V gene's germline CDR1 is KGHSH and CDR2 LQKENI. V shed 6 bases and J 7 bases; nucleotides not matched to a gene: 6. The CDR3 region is CASSPGQGSGYTF. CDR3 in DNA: TGTGCCAGCTCTCCGGGACAGGGTTCTGGCTACACCTTC.

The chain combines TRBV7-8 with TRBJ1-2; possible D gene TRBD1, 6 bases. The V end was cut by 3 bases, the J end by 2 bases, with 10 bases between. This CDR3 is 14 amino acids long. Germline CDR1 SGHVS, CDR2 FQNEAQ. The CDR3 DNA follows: TGTGCCAGCAGCTTTCCGGGACACAACTATGGCTACACCTTC. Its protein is CASSFPGHNYGYTF.

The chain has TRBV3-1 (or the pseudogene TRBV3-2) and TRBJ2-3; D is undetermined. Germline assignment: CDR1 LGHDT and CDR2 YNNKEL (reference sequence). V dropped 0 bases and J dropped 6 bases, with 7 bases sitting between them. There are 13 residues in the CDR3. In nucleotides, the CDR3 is TGTGCCAGCAGCCAAGAGATTGCGGATACGCAGTATTTT. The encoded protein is CASSQEIADTQYF.

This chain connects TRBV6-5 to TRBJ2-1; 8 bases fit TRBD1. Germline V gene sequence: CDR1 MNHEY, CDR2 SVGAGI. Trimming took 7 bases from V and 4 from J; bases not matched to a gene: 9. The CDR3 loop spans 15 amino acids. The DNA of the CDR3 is TGTGCCAGCATTAGGGGACAGGTAGGATACAATGAGCAGTTCTTC. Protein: CASIRGQVGYNEQFF.

CDR3 DNA sequence: TGTGCCACCAGCAGAGGGGACGGGAGGAACACCAATGAGCAGTTCTTC. This codes for CATSRGDGRNTNEQFF. This chain uses TRBV15 with TRBJ2-1; TRBD2 agrees at 7 bases. The CDR3 extends over 16 amino acids. The germline CDR1 and CDR2 sequences are LNHNV and YYDKDF (reference sequence). J lost 6 bases, V lost 1 base, and 9 bases had no gene match.

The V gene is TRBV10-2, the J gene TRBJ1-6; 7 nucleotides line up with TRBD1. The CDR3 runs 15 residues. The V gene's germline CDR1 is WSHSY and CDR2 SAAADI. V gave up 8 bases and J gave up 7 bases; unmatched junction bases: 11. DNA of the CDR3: TGCGCCAGCGAATCCTCCAGGGGGAAGAATTCACCCCTCCACTTT. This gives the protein CASESSRGKNSPLHF.

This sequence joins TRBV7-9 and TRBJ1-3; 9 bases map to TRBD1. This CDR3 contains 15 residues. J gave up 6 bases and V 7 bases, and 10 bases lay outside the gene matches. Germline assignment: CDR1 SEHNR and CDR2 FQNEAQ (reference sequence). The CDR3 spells CASTLTGGSANTIYF. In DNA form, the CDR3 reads TGTGCCAGCACTTTAACAGGGGGCTCGGCAAACACCATATATTTT.

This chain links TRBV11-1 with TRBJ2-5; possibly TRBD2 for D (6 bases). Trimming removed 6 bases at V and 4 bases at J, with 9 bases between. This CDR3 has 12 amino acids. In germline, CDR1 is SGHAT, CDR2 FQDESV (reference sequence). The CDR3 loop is CASRPGGETQYF. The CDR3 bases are TGTGCCAGCAGACCCGGGGGAGAGACCCAGTACTTC. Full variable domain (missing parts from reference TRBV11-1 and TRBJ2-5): EAEVAQSPRYKITEKSQAVAFWCDPISGHATLYWYRQILGQGPELLVQFQDESVVDDSQLPKDRFSAERLKGVDSTLKIQPAELGDSAMYLCASRPGGETQYFGPGTRLLVL.

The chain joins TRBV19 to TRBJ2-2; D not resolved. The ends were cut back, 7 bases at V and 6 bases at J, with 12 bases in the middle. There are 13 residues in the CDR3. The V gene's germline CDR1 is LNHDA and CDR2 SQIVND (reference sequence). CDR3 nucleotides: TGTGCCAGTACCTTAGTGGTTCCCGGGGAGCTGTTTTTT. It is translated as CASTLVVPGELFF.

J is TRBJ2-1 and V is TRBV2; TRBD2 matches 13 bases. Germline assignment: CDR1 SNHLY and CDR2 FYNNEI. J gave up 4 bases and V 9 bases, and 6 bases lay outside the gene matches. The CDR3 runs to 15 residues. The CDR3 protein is CARRLAGGDYNEQFF. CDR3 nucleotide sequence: TGTGCCAGAAGACTAGCGGGAGGCGATTACAATGAGCAGTTCTTC.

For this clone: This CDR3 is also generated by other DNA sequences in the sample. As DNA, the CDR3 is TGTGCCAGCAGTTATTCCGGACTGTACGAGCAGTACTTC. Translating gives CASSYSGLYEQYF. The chain employs TRBV6-2 or TRBV6-3 and TRBJ2-7; D possibly corresponds to TRBD2 (5 bases). The germline gives CDR1 MNHEY, CDR2 SVGEGT. The ends were cut back, 3 bases at V and 4 bases at J, with 10 bases in the middle. The CDR3 is made up of 13 amino acids.